Below, 9 T cell receptor beta chains from the same sample are listed, as sequenced in a study of cytomegalovirus exposure and HLA in healthy donors. Primers for the PCR totalled 60 Vbeta and 13 Jbeta. Only in-frame clones appear in the TCRdb table, and some are missing; sequencing was by immunoSEQ multiplex PCR. The sample yields about 130,000 clones, about 66% seen once. The sequenced material came from PBMCs. All receptors come from a man under 40 in good health and CMV-seropositive.

The chain has TRBV27 and TRBJ2-2; the D gene is possibly TRBD2 (5 bases). Germline V lookup: CDR1 MNHEY, CDR2 SMNVEV (reference sequence). The CDR3 is made up of 17 amino acids. The V end lost 5 bases, the J end lost 2 bases, and 18 bases lay between the germline ends. The DNA of the CDR3 is TGTGCCAGCAGTGACATGGTAGCGCGTTTCAACACCGGGGAGCTGTTTTTT. Translated, it gives CASSDMVARFNTGELFF.

V and J are TRBV4-1 and TRBJ1-1, with D unclear. With 0 bases removed from V and 1 base from J, the gap between germline ends came to 12 bases. The CDR3 has 16 amino acids. Germline-derived CDR1 and CDR2 are MGHRA and YSYEKL. For the CDR3, the DNA is TGCGCCAGCAGCCAAGAATTTATCAGGTCGAACACTGAAGCTTTCTTT. This encodes CASSQEFIRSNTEAFF.

The gene calls are TRBV2 and TRBJ1-2, with D perhaps TRBD1 (6 bases). Trimming left V 9 bases short and J 5 bases short, with 16 bases between. CDR3 length: 13 residues. CDR1 SNHLY and CDR2 FYNNEI come from the germline V gene. This CDR3 is CASTGYKEYGYTF. The DNA for the CDR3 is TGTGCCAGTACAGGGTATAAGGAATATGGCTACACCTTC.

The chain combines TRBV5-6 with TRBJ2-2, with TRBD2 identical over 9 bases. Germline lookup yields CDR1 SGHDT and CDR2 YYEEEE. The CDR3 runs to 16 residues. The J segment lost 7 bases and the V segment lost 4 bases, leaving 11 bases of the junction unmatched. This CDR3 reads CASSAPPGTSHGELFF. As DNA, the CDR3 is TGTGCCAGCAGCGCCCCCCCAGGGACTAGCCACGGGGAGCTGTTTTTT.

The chain links TRBV5-1 to TRBJ2-7; D gene ambiguous. There are 16 residues in the CDR3. From germline, CDR1 is SGHRS and CDR2 YFSETQ. Trimming stripped 0 bases from V and 5 bases from J, with 18 bases between. CDR3 sequence reads: CASSLEIARQGHEQYF. The CDR3 DNA is TGCGCCAGCAGCTTGGAGATTGCCAGGCAAGGCCACGAGCAGTACTTC.

The rearrangement joins TRBV19 to TRBJ1-3; maybe TRBD1 (6 bases). CDR3 length: 15 residues. Trimming took 8 bases from V and 3 from J, leaving 17 bases between them. Germline assignment: CDR1 LNHDA and CDR2 SQIVND (reference sequence). CDR3 DNA: TGTGCCAGTGACCATCCCCCGACAGGTGGAAACACCATATATTTT. It encodes CASDHPPTGGNTIYF.

The V call is TRBV28, the J call TRBJ1-6, with D possibly TRBD1 on 5 matching bases. Germline V gives CDR1 MDHEN, CDR2 SYDVKM. V was cut by 4 bases and J by 0 bases, with 13 bases left in between. The length of the CDR3 is 17 residues. The CDR3 DNA follows: TGTGCCAGCAGTTCCCGGAAGGGGATCTCCTATAATTCACCCCTCCACTTT. Its translation is CASSSRKGISYNSPLHF. Based on the CDR3 plus reference TRBV28 and TRBJ1-6, the full variable domain is DVKVTQSSRYLVKRTGEKVFLECVQDMDHENMFWYRQDPGLGLRLIYFSYDVKMKEKGDIPEGYSVSREKKERFSLILESASTNQTSMYLCASSSRKGISYNSPLHFGNGTRLTVT.

This chain joins TRBV7-2 and TRBJ2-3; TRBD1 is a possible D gene (5 bases). The CDR3 runs to 14 residues. The germline V gene has CDR1 SGHTA and CDR2 FQGNSA. V was trimmed by 3 bases and J by 2 bases, leaving 9 bases between them. CDR3 protein: CASSLGLDTDTQYF. The CDR3 DNA is TGTGCCAGCAGCTTGGGGCTAGACACAGATACGCAGTATTTT.

This sequence joins TRBV19 and TRBJ2-7, with 11 positions matching TRBD2. Germline CDR1 and CDR2: LNHDA and SQIVND (reference sequence). The CDR3 spans 15 residues. V was clipped by 3 bases and J by 5 bases; unmatched bases: 6. CDR3 sequence: CASSMRLAGRHEQYF. The CDR3, as DNA: TGTGCCAGTAGTATGCGACTAGCGGGAAGGCACGAGCAGTACTTC.